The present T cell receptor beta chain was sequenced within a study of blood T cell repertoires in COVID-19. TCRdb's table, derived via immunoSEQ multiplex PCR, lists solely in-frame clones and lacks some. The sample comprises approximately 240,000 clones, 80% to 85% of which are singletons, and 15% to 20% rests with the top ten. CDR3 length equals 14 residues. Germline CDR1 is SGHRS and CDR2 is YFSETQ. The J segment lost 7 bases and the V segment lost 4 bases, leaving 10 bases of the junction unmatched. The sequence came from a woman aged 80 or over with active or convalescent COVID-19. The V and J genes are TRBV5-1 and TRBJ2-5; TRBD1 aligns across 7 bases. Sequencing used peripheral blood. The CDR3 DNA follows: TGCGCCAGCAGCACGCCGGGACAGAAGGTGACCCAGTACTTC. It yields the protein CASSTPGQKVTQYF.